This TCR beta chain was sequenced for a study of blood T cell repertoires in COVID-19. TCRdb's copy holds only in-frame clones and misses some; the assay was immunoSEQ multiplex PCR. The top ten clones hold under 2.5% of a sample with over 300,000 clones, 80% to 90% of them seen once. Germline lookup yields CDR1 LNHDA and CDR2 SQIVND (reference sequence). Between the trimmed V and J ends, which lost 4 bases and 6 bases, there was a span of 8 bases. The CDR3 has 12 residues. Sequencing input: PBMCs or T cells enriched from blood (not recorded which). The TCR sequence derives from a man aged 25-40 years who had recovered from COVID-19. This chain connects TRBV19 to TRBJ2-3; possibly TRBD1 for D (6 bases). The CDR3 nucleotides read TGTGCCAGTAGTACCGACAGGGATACGCAGTATTTT. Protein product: CASSTDRDTQYF.